The clone carrying this T cell receptor (beta chain) has a count of ten or more. This sample was included in a study of patients with pleural tuberculosis. Deletions cut 7 bases from V and 1 base from J, with 13 bases between. The CDR3 has 14 amino acids. The germline V gene has CDR1 ENHRY and CDR2 SYGVKD. TCRdb independently ran MiXCR on the reads; one entry per CDR3 protein. The sample lists tens of thousands of distinct CDR3 sequences; about 7.3% were seen once. This TCR derives from a human donor with pleural tuberculosis. The chain combines TRBV10-3 with TRBJ2-5; no reliable D call. CDR3 sequence: CAITDRLGQETQYF. The CDR3, as DNA: TGTGCCATCACCGATAGACTCGGCCAAGAGACCCAGTACTTC.